This TCR beta chain was obtained from a study of T cell responses to AZD1222 COVID-19 vaccine (dated by TCRdb to the early 2020s). Some background on the complete study: AZD1222 recipients whose second dose came at about 4 weeks and those whose second dose came at about 12 weeks were combined into one group, since spike-specific TCR depth and breadth did not differ between the two schedules. A total of approximately 240 trial participants underwent TCR sequencing, of whom some 210 received two doses of AZD1222 and about 26 received two doses of the MenACWY control vaccine. Trial participants were enrolled by age into 18-55, 56-69 and 70-plus year subgroups, with roughly 160, 29 and 62 TCR-sequenced participants respectively.

Concerning this clone: Which antigen it targets is not known. Nothing much larger sits one base from this clone, and base qualities are not available.

Results the study describes overall, beyond this receptor: The vaccine-associated CD4 TCRs covered the entire spike protein, and the dominant responses fell in regions 160-218 and 743-854. Because no day 14 peak-response samples were available, the repertoires could be characterized only after the peak T cell response. Only five to seven AZD1222 recipients were SARS-CoV-2 seropositive at baseline, limiting conclusions about previously exposed vaccinees. Participants were mostly white British, with more females than males. The authors suggested clonal diversity may have been underestimated. Epitopes outside the regions mutated in the B.1.351 and B.1.1.7 variants were reportedly recognized by nearly half of the unique spike-specific TCRs. The 56-69-year group was small, and its depth increase did not reach significance, likely because of low power. After two AZD1222 doses, spike-specific TCR breadth and depth were significantly higher than at day 0 and than in MenACWY recipients.

Reading the germline V gene gives CDR1 SNHLY and CDR2 FYNNEI. The CDR3 runs 22 amino acids, cysteine and phenylalanine included. CDR3 DNA is the only sequence kept; it has 66 bases, read in frame from the first base. Compared with germline, V lacks 5 bases and J lacks 2 bases; bases without a gene match: 20. The CDR3 regions of human TCRbeta chains were analyzed by immunosequencing. In the original analysis: Repertoire TCRs were matched against a reference library of SARS-CoV-2-specific TCRs generated with the MIRA antigen-specificity platform. Breadth was defined as the fraction of unique TCRs that were SARS-CoV-2-associated. Depth was defined as the fraction of total T cells that were SARS-CoV-2-associated. Using the MIRA data, every spike-specific TCR was mapped to the spike region that the TCR reacted to and assigned to either a CD4 or a CD8 class. Log10-transformed breadth and depth values were compared by one-way ANOVA with Sidak's multiple comparisons tests. TCRdb's version of the immuneACCESS table is confined to in-frame rearrangements and falls short of the full clone set. An unresolved V gene accounts for under half of the shortfall where checked; the remainder is of unknown origin. V and J calls and clone size are as listed in that table; D and trimming were resolved from the DNA. The sample has around 100,000 clones on record, 80% to 90% of them singletons. The ten largest clonotypes hold 15% to 20% of the sample.

In the paper's terms, the time point label means: baseline before first vaccination. The vaccinee samples were drawn from two UK trials, COV001 and COV002, one of which was a single-blind randomized controlled phase 2/3 trial testing AZD1222 (ChAdOx1 nCoV-19) in healthy adults. For TCRbeta chain sequencing, PBMC samples were collected from trial participants at day 0 and at day 28 after the second dose. The material was peripheral blood, obtained on day 0 of AZD1222 vaccination. The chain is made from TRBV2 and TRBJ2-4; TRBD2 agrees with 14 junctional bases. The receptor's source is an adult in good health. The bases are TGTGCCAGCAGTCGAGAGATGACTAGCGGGGGGGCCGGGTTTAGGTCCAAAAACATTCAGTACTTC. This yields the protein CASSREMTSGGAGFRSKNIQYF. When the CDR3 is completed using the reference TRBV2 and TRBJ2-4 genes on either side, the full variable domain is EPEVTQTPSHQVTQMGQEVILRCVPISNHLYFYWYRQILGQKVEFLVSFYNNEISEKSEIFDDQFSVERPDGSNFTLKIRSTKLEDSAMYFCASSREMTSGGAGFRSKNIQYFGAGTRLSVL.